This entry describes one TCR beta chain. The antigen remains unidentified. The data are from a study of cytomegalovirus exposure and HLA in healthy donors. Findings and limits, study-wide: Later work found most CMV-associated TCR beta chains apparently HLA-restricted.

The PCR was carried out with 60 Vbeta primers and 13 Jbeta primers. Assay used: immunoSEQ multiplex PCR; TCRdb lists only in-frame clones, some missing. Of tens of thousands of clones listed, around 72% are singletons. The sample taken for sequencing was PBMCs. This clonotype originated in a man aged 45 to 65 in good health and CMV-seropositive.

CDR3: CASSSGQNTGELFF. CDR3 nucleotides: TGTGCCAGCAGTAGCGGGCAGAACACCGGGGAGCTGTTTTTT. This rearrangement joins TRBV6-4 to TRBJ2-2; D is perhaps TRBD2 (6 bases). Between the trimmed V and J ends, which lost 5 bases and 1 base, there was a span of 8 bases. CDR1 and CDR2 from the germline V gene are MRHNA and SNTAGT. The CDR3 is 14 residues long.